These 10 T cell receptor beta chains originate from one sample sequenced in a study of T cell changes during pregnancy in multiple sclerosis. Only in-frame clones appear in the TCRdb table, and some are missing; sequencing was by immunoSEQ multiplex PCR. The data contain some 50,000 clones, around 92% of them singletons. Specimen: peripheral blood, collected after pregnancy. The receptors were sampled from a female donor with multiple sclerosis, enrolled in a pregnancy study.

CDR3 in DNA: TGTGCCAGCAGCCCGATACAGGGCCCGAACACTGAAGCTTTCTTT. Its protein product is CASSPIQGPNTEAFF. J is TRBJ1-1 and V is TRBV5-4; D is perhaps TRBD1 (6 bases). Germline V gives CDR1 SGHNT, CDR2 YYREEE (reference sequence). Trimming pared 4 bases from V and 1 base from J, leaving 14 bases between. The CDR3 consists of 15 residues. The complete variable domain, with remaining parts taken from reference TRBV5-4 and TRBJ1-1, reads ETGVTQSPTHLIKTRGQQVTLRCSSQSGHNTVSWYQQALGQGPQFIFQYYREEENGRGNFPPRFSGLQFPNYSSELNVNALELDDSALYLCASSPIQGPNTEAFFGQGTRLTVV.

V usage is TRBV7-9 and J usage is TRBJ2-7; 11 bases align to TRBD1. Trimming took 1 base from V and 0 from J; bases not matched to a gene: 8. Germline lookup yields CDR1 SEHNR and CDR2 FQNEAQ (reference sequence). CDR3 length: 18 amino acids. The chain's CDR3 is CASSLGFGQGASSYEQYF. The DNA of the CDR3 is TGTGCCAGCAGCTTAGGGTTTGGACAGGGGGCATCCTCCTACGAGCAGTACTTC.

This chain connects TRBV20-1 to TRBJ2-7; D not resolved. Germline V gene data show CDR1 as DFQATT and CDR2 as SNEGSKA (reference sequence). This CDR3 has 10 amino acids. V lost 6 bases and J 4 bases, leaving 7 bases between the germline ends. This CDR3 is CSARTYEQYF. CDR3 DNA sequence: TGCAGTGCCAGAACTTACGAGCAGTACTTC.

This chain uses TRBV19 with TRBJ1-4; D might be TRBD1 (5 bases). This CDR3 has 15 amino acids. Germline V gene data show CDR1 as LNHDA and CDR2 as SQIVND (reference sequence). V lost 5 bases to trimming and J lost 8 bases, with 18 bases between them. CDR3 amino acids: CASSPGPDGMEKLFF. The CDR3, as DNA: TGTGCCAGTAGTCCAGGGCCAGACGGCATGGAAAAACTGTTTTTT.

The chain joins TRBV15 to TRBJ2-3; the D gene is possibly TRBD1 (5 bases). Trimming cost V 0 bases and J 3 bases, with 13 bases left between them. Germline V CDR1 and CDR2: LNHNV, YYDKDF (reference sequence). The CDR3 sequence is 16 residues long. This chain's CDR3 is CATSRDGVSGTDTQYF. The CDR3 DNA reads as TGTGCCACCAGCAGAGATGGGGTGTCAGGGACAGATACGCAGTATTTT.

The chain joins TRBV18 to TRBJ1-6; D possibly corresponds to TRBD1 (5 bases). CDR3 length: 14 residues. V gave up 3 bases and J gave up 4 bases, with 7 bases separating them. The germline gives CDR1 KGHSH, CDR2 LQKENI. The CDR3: CASSPDTYNSPLHF. CDR3 sequence (DNA): TGTGCCAGCTCACCGGACACGTATAATTCACCCCTCCACTTT. The full variable domain, rest sourced from reference TRBV18 and TRBJ1-6, is NAGVMQNPRHLVRRRGQEARLRCSPMKGHSHVYWYRQLPEEGLKFMVYLQKENIIDESGMPKERFSAEFPKEGPSILRIQQVVRGDSAAYFCASSPDTYNSPLHFGNGTRLTVT.

The rearrangement uses TRBV29-1 and TRBJ1-1, with D perhaps matching TRBD1 (5 bases). This CDR3 has 13 residues. V lost 4 bases, J lost 3 bases, and 12 bases lay in between. Germline V gene data show CDR1 as SQVTM and CDR2 as ANQGSEA. The CDR3 DNA follows: TGCAGCGTTGCGGGTCGACAGCACACTGAAGCTTTCTTT. The encoded protein is CSVAGRQHTEAFF.

This clone was seen just once. The CDR3 here is CASSLYRRGELFF. The CDR3 DNA reads as TGTGCCAGCAGTTTATATCGGAGAGGGGAGCTGTTTTTT. The V call is TRBV27, the J call TRBJ2-2; D remains ambiguous. Trimming stripped 1 base from V and 8 bases from J, with 8 bases between. This CDR3 has 13 residues. Germline V gene lookup returns CDR1 MNHEY and CDR2 SMNVEV (reference sequence).

The chain recombines TRBV11-2 with TRBJ2-2, with D possibly matching TRBD2 (5 bases). The CDR3 loop spans 15 amino acids. Trimming took off 1 base at V and 4 bases at J, with 10 bases between the two ends. The germline CDR1 and CDR2 sequences are SGHAT and FQNNGV. The CDR3 nucleotides are TGTGCCAGCAGCTTAGTTACTGGAGGCACCGGGGAGCTGTTTTTT. This encodes CASSLVTGGTGELFF.

The sample holds a few counts of this clone. The V gene is TRBV7-3, the J gene TRBJ1-2; perhaps TRBD1 as D (6 bases). Between the trimmed V and J ends, which lost 4 bases and 4 bases, there was a span of 16 bases. From germline, CDR1 is SGHTA and CDR2 FQGTGA. The CDR3 totals 15 residues. CDR3 bases: TGTGCCAGCAGCTCTCAACCGGACAGCCCCTATGGCTACACCTTC. Translated: CASSSQPDSPYGYTF.